This entry lists 31 T cell receptor beta chains sequenced from one sample in a study of cytomegalovirus exposure and HLA in healthy donors. Amplification used 60 Vbeta primers and 13 Jbeta primers. Data came from immunoSEQ multiplex PCR; TCRdb stores just in-frame clones and leaves some out. The sample has 180,000 or so clones, roughly 80% seen once. The sequenced sample consisted of PBMCs. Receptor source: a young woman in good health and CMV-seronegative.

V and J are TRBV11-2 and TRBJ2-3, with 16 nucleotides matching TRBD2. The germline V gene encodes CDR1 SGHAT and CDR2 FQNNGV. V shed 0 bases and J 3 bases; nucleotides not matched to a gene: 9. The CDR3 length is 20 residues. The CDR3 protein is CASSLEWAPGLAGGTDTQYF. CDR3 DNA: TGTGCCAGCAGCTTAGAATGGGCTCCGGGACTAGCGGGAGGGACAGATACGCAGTATTTT.

This clone appeared once. The chain recombines TRBV7-8 with TRBJ2-1; D might be TRBD2 (5 bases). CDR1 SGHVS and CDR2 FQNEAQ come from the germline V gene. V was trimmed by 5 bases and J by 0 bases, leaving 17 bases between them. CDR3 length equals 17 residues. Written as DNA, the CDR3 is TGTGCCAGCAGCCCCCTACTAGGTCCAAGCTCCTACAATGAGCAGTTCTTC. Translated: CASSPLLGPSSYNEQFF.

The gene calls are TRBV4-3 and TRBJ2-4, with 7 bases matching TRBD1. The CDR3 loop spans 18 amino acids. The trim removed 2 bases at V and 5 bases at J, leaving 15 bases unmatched. Germline-derived CDR1 and CDR2 are LGHNA and YSLEER. The CDR3 sequence: CASSQQHRGSSLENIQYF. The CDR3, as DNA: TGCGCCAGCAGCCAACAGCACAGGGGTTCATCGCTGGAAAACATTCAGTACTTC.

The CDR3 here is CAWSVQGGYNSPLHF. The DNA for the CDR3 is TGTGCCTGGAGTGTACAAGGGGGCTATAATTCACCCCTCCACTTT. V and J are TRBV30 and TRBJ1-6; D is possibly TRBD1 (6 bases). Germline V gives CDR1 GTSNPN, CDR2 SVGIG (reference sequence). This CDR3 is 15 amino acids long. V was trimmed by 0 bases and J by 3 bases, leaving 9 bases between them.

This chain uses TRBV29-1 with TRBJ1-4; weak D call: TRBD1 (6 bases). Germline CDR1 reads SQVTM; CDR2 reads ANQGSEA. CDR3 length: 15 amino acids. Between the trimmed V and J ends, which lost 5 bases and 4 bases, there was a span of 17 bases. The chain's CDR3 is CSVPEPTGLNEKLFF. CDR3 DNA sequence: TGCAGCGTTCCAGAACCGACAGGACTTAATGAAAAACTGTTTTTT.

This chain connects TRBV19 to TRBJ2-7; D unresolved. The V end was cut by 1 base, the J end by 4 bases, with 14 bases between. The CDR3 loop spans 15 amino acids. In germline, CDR1 is LNHDA, CDR2 SQIVND (reference sequence). DNA of the CDR3: TGTGCCAGTAGTATAGCGGAGTCCACTCTTTACGAGCAGTACTTC. Amino acids: CASSIAESTLYEQYF.

A word on this clone: Other DNA sequences in the same sample also yield this CDR3. The chain couples TRBV25-1 to TRBJ2-1; D ambiguous. Germline V gene data show CDR1 as MGHDK and CDR2 as SYGVNS. The CDR3 is 12 amino acids. V was trimmed by 6 bases and J by 3 bases, leaving 6 bases between them. The CDR3 loop is CASSTSYNEQFF. DNA for the CDR3: TGTGCCAGCAGCACCAGCTACAATGAGCAGTTCTTC. Based on the CDR3 plus reference TRBV25-1 and TRBJ2-1, the full variable domain is EADIYQTPRYLVIGTGKKITLECSQTMGHDKMYWYQQDPGMELHLIHYSYGVNSTEKGDLSSESTVSRIRTEHFPLTLESARPSHTSQYLCASSTSYNEQFFGPGTRLTVL.

The rearrangement uses TRBV5-1 and TRBJ2-1; D call uncertain. V was clipped by 2 bases and J by 4 bases, with 16 bases between them. The germline gives CDR1 SGHRS, CDR2 YFSETQ. The CDR3 runs 16 residues. CDR3 coding DNA: TGCGCCAGCAGCTTTGGTGCGAACGCACGGTACAATGAGCAGTTCTTC. It encodes CASSFGANARYNEQFF.

CDR3: CASSEVWSEDNEQFF. The CDR3 nucleotides are TGTGCCAGCAGTGAAGTGTGGTCAGAGGACAATGAGCAGTTCTTC. The chain links TRBV25-1 to TRBJ2-1; unclear D gene. The CDR3 extends over 15 amino acids. The V gene's germline CDR1 is MGHDK and CDR2 SYGVNS. V was clipped by 2 bases and J by 5 bases, with 13 bases between them.

V usage is TRBV9 and J usage is TRBJ2-3, with 8 bases that match TRBD2. V lost 5 bases, J lost 4 bases, and 6 bases stayed unmatched. CDR1 and CDR2 from the germline V gene are SGDLS and YYNGEE. The CDR3 runs 14 residues. CDR3 bases: TGTGCCAGCAGTCTAAGCGGGAGCGCAGATACGCAGTATTTT. As protein: CASSLSGSADTQYF.

This clone was seen more than once but under ten times. The rearrangement links TRBV28 to TRBJ2-2, with TRBD1 identical over 7 bases. CDR3 size: 15 residues. In germline, CDR1 is MDHEN, CDR2 SYDVKM. V was clipped by 4 bases and J by 1 base; unmatched bases: 3. CDR3 amino acids: CASSSGTENTGELFF. The CDR3 DNA follows: TGTGCCAGCAGTTCCGGGACAGAGAACACCGGGGAGCTGTTTTTT.

CDR3 nucleotide sequence: TGTGCCAGCACCGGGGACAGGGCCTACGAGCAGTACTTC. Its protein is CASTGDRAYEQYF. The chain combines TRBV6-6 with TRBJ2-7; 9 bases align to TRBD1. The J segment lost 2 bases and the V segment lost 7 bases, leaving 3 bases of the junction unmatched. Per germline, CDR1 MNHNY and CDR2 SVGAGI (reference sequence). The CDR3 is 13 residues long.

This sequence joins TRBV14 and TRBJ2-7, with D possibly TRBD1 on 6 matching bases. Germline values: CDR1 SGHDN, CDR2 FVKESK. The V and J ends lost 1 base and 3 bases respectively, with 16 bases between them. This CDR3 is built from 16 residues. CDR3 sequence (DNA): TGTGCCAGCAGCCAAGGGCCTCCGGGACATCTCTACGAGCAGTACTTC. Protein sequence: CASSQGPPGHLYEQYF. The complete variable domain, with remaining parts taken from reference TRBV14 and TRBJ2-7, reads EAGVTQFPSHSVIEKGQTVTLRCDPISGHDNLYWYRRVMGKEIKFLLHFVKESKQDESGMPNNRFLAERTGGTYSTLKVQPAELEDSGVYFCASSQGPPGHLYEQYFGPGTRLTVT.

This chain joins TRBV28 and TRBJ2-3; D may be TRBD1 (6 bases). Trimming took off 7 bases at V and 0 bases at J, with 11 bases between the two ends. This CDR3 contains 14 residues. The germline V gene encodes CDR1 MDHEN and CDR2 SYDVKM. CDR3 nucleotide sequence: TGTGCCAGCAACGACGACAGGAGCACAGATACGCAGTATTTT. It specifies CASNDDRSTDTQYF.

This chain connects TRBV28 to TRBJ1-1; D not certain. V lost 11 bases, J lost 5 bases, and 18 bases lay in between. The CDR3 has 13 residues. CDR1 is MDHEN, CDR2 SYDVKM, per germline. The CDR3 spells CAVPPVTGTEAFF. CDR3 nucleotide sequence: TGTGCCGTACCCCCGGTTACGGGAACTGAAGCTTTCTTT.

V usage is TRBV7-2 and J usage is TRBJ2-7; TRBD2 matches at 9 bases. This CDR3 has 14 amino acids. Germline V gives CDR1 SGHTA, CDR2 FQGNSA. V was clipped by 6 bases and J by 5 bases; unmatched bases: 8. The CDR3 DNA reads TGTGCCAGCAGAACCGGACTAGCGACGAACGAGCAGTACTTC. It is translated as CASRTGLATNEQYF.

The CDR3, as DNA: TGTGCCAGCGGTGACAGCTACAATGAGCAGTTCTTC. This codes for CASGDSYNEQFF. J is TRBJ2-1 and V is TRBV7-2; a possible D gene is TRBD1 (5 bases). Germline V CDR1 and CDR2: SGHTA, FQGNSA. The CDR3 is 12 residues long. V gave up 8 bases and J gave up 3 bases, with 8 bases separating them.

V usage is TRBV5-1 and J usage is TRBJ1-4; perhaps TRBD1 as D (5 bases). From germline, CDR1 is SGHRS and CDR2 YFSETQ. This CDR3 comprises 15 residues. V lost 0 bases and J lost 1, with 7 bases in between. The DNA of the CDR3 is TGCGCCAGCAGCTTGGTTCAGGGAACTAATGAAAAACTGTTTTTT. It codes for CASSLVQGTNEKLFF.

The count of this clone is one. This rearrangement joins TRBV28 to TRBJ1-5; no clear D gene. Germline V gene data show CDR1 as MDHEN and CDR2 as SYDVKM. The CDR3 is 10 amino acids. Deletions cut 10 bases from V and 6 bases from J, with 7 bases between. CDR3 amino acids: CAIAGQPQHF. CDR3 bases: TGTGCCATTGCGGGTCAGCCCCAGCATTTT. The whole variable domain, remainder taken from reference TRBV28 and TRBJ1-5, is DVKVTQSSRYLVKRTGEKVFLECVQDMDHENMFWYRQDPGLGLRLIYFSYDVKMKEKGDIPEGYSVSREKKERFSLILESASTNQTSMYLCAIAGQPQHFGDGTRLSIL.

The genes are TRBV25-1 and TRBJ1-1; D uncertain. CDR1 is MGHDK and CDR2 is SYGVNS in the germline V gene. This CDR3 contains 17 residues. Between the trimmed V and J ends, which lost 2 bases and 1 base, there was a span of 17 bases. CDR3 sequence (DNA): TGTGCCAGCAGTGAACTCCGTGCGGGAGAGCAGAACACTGAAGCTTTCTTT. Translating it yields CASSELRAGEQNTEAFF.

The V call is TRBV27, the J call TRBJ2-6; possibly TRBD1 for D (5 bases). This CDR3 comprises 21 residues. The V gene's germline CDR1 is MNHEY and CDR2 SMNVEV (reference sequence). Trimming removed 3 bases from V and 0 bases from J, with 24 bases in between. CDR3 loop: CASSFSRQLAFTLSGANVLTF. For the CDR3, the DNA is TGTGCCAGCAGTTTTTCCCGACAGTTAGCATTCACCCTCTCTGGGGCCAACGTCCTGACTTTC.

This clone has only one observation. The chain combines TRBV28 with TRBJ2-7, with 12 bases that match TRBD2. This CDR3 has 15 amino acids. Losses at the gene ends were 8 bases for V and 6 bases for J; bases not matched to a gene: 11. Per germline, CDR1 MDHEN and CDR2 SYDVKM. CDR3 residues: CASHGLAGLRREQYF. DNA for the CDR3: TGTGCCAGCCACGGACTAGCGGGATTAAGGCGCGAGCAGTACTTC.

This chain connects TRBV11-2 to TRBJ1-2; D is possibly TRBD1 (6 bases). Germline loops: CDR1 SGHAT, CDR2 FQNNGV. This CDR3 has 16 amino acids. Trimming took 5 bases from V and 7 from J, leaving 23 bases between them. CDR3 sequence reads: CASSEGEGRVVGGYTF. The CDR3 nucleotides are TGTGCCAGCAGCGAGGGGGAAGGGCGGGTGGTAGGTGGCTACACCTTC.

This chain links TRBV2 with TRBJ2-3, with TRBD2 matching over 7 bases. The germline V gene has CDR1 SNHLY and CDR2 FYNNEI. The J segment lost 5 bases and the V segment lost 6 bases, leaving 14 bases of the junction unmatched. CDR3 length: 16 residues. CDR3 in amino acids: CASRGGDSTGEDTQYF. CDR3 sequence (DNA): TGTGCCAGCAGGGGGGGGGACTCCACGGGGGAAGATACGCAGTATTTT.

This chain connects TRBV10-3 to TRBJ1-5; TRBD1 is a possible D gene (5 bases). This CDR3 is built from 15 residues. Trimming took off 10 bases at V and 0 bases at J, with 16 bases between the two ends. Germline V gene data show CDR1 as ENHRY and CDR2 as SYGVKD. In DNA, the CDR3 is TGTGCCAGCAGGGAGGGGCTCGATAGCAATCAGCCCCAGCATTTT. This codes for CASREGLDSNQPQHF.

CDR3 sequence reads: CASSPGRVGYTDTQYF. As DNA, the CDR3 is TGTGCCAGCAGCCCCGGGAGGGTAGGGTACACAGATACGCAGTATTTT. V gene TRBV4-2 combines with J gene TRBJ2-3, with TRBD2 matching 8 bases. This CDR3 has 16 amino acids. CDR1 is LGHNA, CDR2 YNFKEQ, per germline. Trimming removed 4 bases from V and 2 bases from J; junction bases left unmatched: 8.

This clone has only a few counts. The J gene is TRBJ2-7, the V gene TRBV21-1; TRBD2 reflects the table's D call only, with no check against the DNA. TRBV21-1 is given as a pseudogene. The CDR3 covers 15 residues. CDR3 region: CASSNVGGVNYEQYF. CDR3 DNA sequence: TGTGCCAGCAGCAACGTTGGCGGGGTTAACTACGAGCAGTACTTC.

J is TRBJ2-6 and V is TRBV28; weak D call: TRBD1 (6 bases). There are 18 residues in the CDR3. Germline V CDR1 and CDR2: MDHEN, SYDVKM. Trimming stripped 4 bases from V and 3 bases from J, with 19 bases between. The chain's CDR3 is CASSSPFTGIYGANVLTF. The CDR3 DNA is TGTGCCAGCAGTTCCCCCTTCACAGGGATCTATGGGGCCAACGTCCTGACTTTC.

The chain employs TRBV10-1 and TRBJ2-5; perhaps TRBD1 as D (6 bases). Looked up from germline, CDR1 is WNHNN and CDR2 is SYGVQD (reference sequence). The CDR3 has 15 amino acids. The germline V and J ends were trimmed by 4 bases and 1 base, with 13 bases remaining between them. The CDR3 region has the DNA TGCGCCAGCAGTGTCGGGGACAAGACCCAAGAGACCCAGTACTTC. Protein product: CASSVGDKTQETQYF.

The V call is TRBV10-3, the J call TRBJ1-1; 9 bases map to TRBD1. CDR3 length: 17 amino acids. Trimming removed 3 bases from V and 3 bases from J; junction bases left unmatched: 11. In germline, CDR1 is ENHRY, CDR2 SYGVKD. The CDR3 reads CAISDPTGGGGYTEAFF. The CDR3 DNA follows: TGTGCCATCAGTGACCCTACAGGGGGCGGGGGGTACACTGAAGCTTTCTTT.

The rearrangement joins TRBV7-8 to TRBJ2-7; TRBD2 aligns across 13 bases. The CDR3 is 16 residues long. Trimming at V came to 5 bases and at J to 7 bases, leaving 11 bases not matched to a gene. Per the germline V gene, CDR1 is SGHVS and CDR2 is FQNEAQ. Here the CDR3 reads CASSPSGTSGTREQYF. Written as DNA, the CDR3 is TGTGCCAGCAGCCCCTCCGGGACTAGCGGGACGCGGGAGCAGTACTTC.